The present TCR beta chain was sequenced within a study of vaccination and CD4 T cells after COVID-19. As for the study in general: Overlapping SARS-CoV-2, HCoV-NL63, HCoV-OC43 and HCoV-229E spike peptides were used to stimulate cells.

The treatment is: roughly 11-day PBMC culture with coronavirus spike peptide pools or control peptides (ViraFEST assay). Following expansion of antigen-specific T cells with peptide pools, ViraFEST then sequenced TCRs. With respect to this clonotype: Its antigen is undetermined.

Overall study findings and caveats: Post-vaccination, and not before, a median approximately 89% of reactive clones appeared in convalescent patients. Early post-infection timepoints were missing, and relatively few convalescent patients were studied.

V was cut by 5 bases and J by 6 bases, with 13 bases left in between. This CDR3 spans 13 amino acids. Germline V lookup: CDR1 LNHNV, CDR2 YYDKDF (reference sequence). The study sequenced cultured CD4+ T cell DNA using the Oncomine TCR Beta short-read assay. TCRdb re-called the PCR reads through MiXCR, storing one row per CDR3 protein. Of about 20,000 distinct CDR3 sequences listed, about 59% are singletons. This TCR derives from a human donor who had recovered from COVID-19. Sequencing input: CD4+ T cells from blood, cultured in vitro. The V and J genes are TRBV15 and TRBJ1-1, with D unresolved. This CDR3 is CATSARQRAEAFF. DNA of the CDR3: TGTGCCACCAGCGCTCGTCAGAGAGCTGAAGCTTTCTTT. Supplemented by reference TRBV15 and TRBJ1-1, the full variable domain reads DAMVIQNPRYQVTQFGKPVTLSCSQTLNHNVMYWYQQKSSQAPKLLFHYYDKDFNNEADTPDNFQSRRPNTSFCFLDIRSPGLGDTAMYLCATSARQRAEAFFGQGTRLTVV.